A single sample is the source of the 21 T cell receptor beta chains below, sequenced in a study of CD8+CD57+ T cells in acquired aplastic anemia. All patients picked for sequencing had shown, by flow cytometry, an expansion of CD8+CD57+ cells. The study profiled TCR beta VDJ and CDR3 using genomic DNA as template. TCRdb called the reads again in MiXCR, with one record for every CDR3 protein. The table lists approximately 170,000 distinct CDR3 sequences, roughly half of them singletons. The sequencing input was sorted CD4+, CD8+, or CD8+CD57+ T cells (not recorded which) from PBMCs. The source is a human donor with aplastic anemia.

This chain connects TRBV15 to TRBJ2-1, with D perhaps matching TRBD1 or TRBD2 (6 bases each). The CDR3 contains 14 residues. Germline V gene lookup returns CDR1 LNHNV and CDR2 YYDKDF (reference sequence). Between the trimmed V and J ends, which lost 7 bases and 8 bases, there was a span of 18 bases. The CDR3 region has the DNA TGTGCCACCACAGTAGGGGGAGGTGTGGATGAGCAGTTCTTC. Residues: CATTVGGGVDEQFF.

CDR3 sequence: CASSVGTGEGYTF. The CDR3 bases are TGTGCCAGCAGCGTAGGGACAGGGGAAGGCTACACCTTC. This chain uses TRBV9 with TRBJ1-2; 9 bases agree with TRBD1. V was clipped by 0 bases and J by 8 bases; unmatched bases: 2. The length of the CDR3 is 13 residues. Germline CDR1 and CDR2: SGDLS and YYNGEE.

The chain recombines TRBV29-1 with TRBJ2-2, with a possible D match to TRBD2 (5 bases). The germline CDR1 and CDR2 sequences are SQVTM and ANQGSEA. The CDR3 extends over 12 amino acids. V was pared by 6 bases and J by 5 bases, with 10 bases between. The chain's CDR3 is CSVDSETGELFF. The CDR3 DNA sequence: TGCAGCGTAGATAGCGAGACCGGGGAGCTGTTTTTT.

J is TRBJ1-2 and V is TRBV10-3; TRBD1 might be the D (6 bases). The CDR3 extends over 13 amino acids. In germline, CDR1 is ENHRY, CDR2 SYGVKD. Trimming left V 3 bases short and J 7 bases short, with 12 bases between. The CDR3 loop reads CAISDSGAGGYTF. In nucleotides, the CDR3 is TGTGCCATCAGTGATTCAGGGGCAGGTGGCTACACCTTC.

The CDR3 loop reads CASSTAGESTDTQYF. In DNA, the CDR3 is TGTGCCAGTAGTACAGCGGGAGAGAGCACAGATACGCAGTATTTT. V usage is TRBV19 and J usage is TRBJ2-3; 8 bases are a match to TRBD2. Germline trimming cut 4 bases from V and 0 bases from J; bases unmatched to any gene: 3. CDR3 length: 15 amino acids. The germline gives CDR1 LNHDA, CDR2 SQIVND (reference sequence).

Details on this clonotype: Since a much larger clone is just one base distant, this may be a read error. This chain connects TRBV10-1 to TRBJ2-1; 10 positions match TRBD2. Losses at the gene ends were 6 bases for V and 9 bases for J; bases not matched to a gene: 11. CDR3 length: 15 amino acids. Germline CDR1 is WNHNN and CDR2 is SYGVQD (reference sequence). The CDR3 is CASSLQPSGGSEQFF. DNA for the CDR3: TGCGCCAGCAGCTTGCAGCCTAGCGGGGGTAGTGAGCAGTTCTTC.

This clonotype was picked up many times. The V call is TRBV5-1, the J call TRBJ2-6; D gene uncertain. Germline V lookup: CDR1 SGHRS, CDR2 YFSETQ. The CDR3 is 15 residues long. V lost 0 bases to trimming and J lost 0 bases, with 4 bases between them. CDR3 coding DNA: TGCGCCAGCAGCTTGGCCGGCTCTGGGGCCAACGTCCTGACTTTC. This sequence encodes CASSLAGSGANVLTF.

Comments on this clonotype: A much larger clone lies a single base off, so this may be a read error. The rearrangement links TRBV6-5 to TRBJ2-7; D uncertain. From germline, CDR1 is MNHEY and CDR2 SVGAGI. This CDR3 has 15 amino acids. Here the CDR3 DNA reads TGTGCCAGCAGTTACTCGGCAGGAAGCTCCTACGAGCGGTACGTC. This translates into CASSYSAGSSYERYV.

The rearrangement links TRBV15 to TRBJ2-7; D gene ambiguous. The CDR3 length is 14 residues. Deletions cut 6 bases from V and 0 bases from J, with 12 bases between. Germline loops: CDR1 LNHNV, CDR2 YYDKDF (reference sequence). CDR3 DNA sequence: TGTGCCACCAGTACAGACATTGGCTCCTACGAGCAGTACTTC. Its protein product is CATSTDIGSYEQYF.

This clonotype was observed many times. The chain recombines TRBV5-6 with TRBJ2-1; D possibly corresponds to TRBD1 (6 bases). The CDR3 totals 14 residues. V lost 4 bases and J lost 5, with 13 bases in between. In germline, CDR1 is SGHDT, CDR2 YYEEEE. CDR3 in DNA: TGTGCCAGCAGCGGAAAAAGACAGGACAATGAGCAGTTCTTC. This gives the protein CASSGKRQDNEQFF. Together with reference TRBV5-6 and TRBJ2-1, the CDR3 gives the full variable domain: DAGVTQSPTHLIKTRGQQVTLRCSPKSGHDTVSWYQQALGQGPQFIFQYYEEEERQRGNFPDRFSGHQFPNYSSELNVNALLLGDSALYLCASSGKRQDNEQFFGPGTRLTVL.

There are a few counts of this clonotype. V and J are TRBV5-4 and TRBJ1-4, with D perhaps matching TRBD1 (5 bases). The CDR3 has 16 residues. Trimming took 4 bases from V and 0 from J, leaving 13 bases between them. Germline V lookup: CDR1 SGHNT, CDR2 YYREEE (reference sequence). CDR3 DNA sequence: TGTGCCAGCAGCCTGGGGGGGAGAGCAACTAATGAAAAACTGTTTTTT. Its translation is CASSLGGRATNEKLFF.

The J gene is TRBJ1-1, the V gene TRBV19; D is perhaps TRBD1 (5 bases). The CDR3 loop spans 13 amino acids. In germline, CDR1 is LNHDA, CDR2 SQIVND (reference sequence). V shed 2 bases and J shed 5 bases, with 9 bases lying between them. The CDR3 region is CASSIRGWTEAFF. CDR3 nucleotides: TGTGCCAGTAGTATAAGGGGCTGGACTGAAGCTTTCTTT.

This clonotype was seen a few times. The chain links TRBV6-2 or TRBV6-3 to TRBJ2-4; 7 bases are a match to TRBD2. Trimming took 5 bases from V and 2 from J; bases not matched to a gene: 3. Germline values: CDR1 MNHEY, CDR2 SVGEGT. CDR3 length: 14 residues. This chain's CDR3 is CASSPSGTKNIQYF. In nucleotides, the CDR3 is TGTGCCAGCAGTCCTAGCGGAACCAAAAACATTCAGTACTTC.

V and J are TRBV10-3 and TRBJ2-1; a possible D gene is TRBD1 (6 bases). From germline, CDR1 is ENHRY and CDR2 SYGVKD. V lost 4 bases, J lost 0 bases, and 13 bases lay in between. The length of the CDR3 is 16 residues. The CDR3 DNA follows: TGTGCCATCAGTGCCACGGACAGTTCCTCCTACAATGAGCAGTTCTTC. This codes for CAISATDSSSYNEQFF.

This sequence joins TRBV15 and TRBJ2-7; tentative D call: TRBD1 (6 bases). V lost 3 bases and J lost 0, with 12 bases in between. The CDR3 has 15 residues. CDR1 LNHNV and CDR2 YYDKDF come from the germline V gene (reference sequence). The chain's CDR3 is CATSSTQGISYEQYF. The CDR3 DNA is TGTGCCACCAGCAGTACTCAGGGGATCTCCTACGAGCAGTACTTC.

This clonotype was seen just once. The chain employs TRBV20-1 and TRBJ2-1; 8 nucleotides agree with TRBD1. Germline values: CDR1 DFQATT, CDR2 SNEGSKA (reference sequence). The CDR3 totals 15 residues. V was clipped by 0 bases and J by 7 bases; unmatched bases: 8. The CDR3 coding sequence is TGCAGTGCTAGAGATGCCCGGACAGGGTTGAATGAGCAGTTCTTC. This gives the protein CSARDARTGLNEQFF.

The table lists this clonotype with many counts. The rearrangement links TRBV9 to TRBJ2-2; 7 bases align to TRBD1. Losses at the gene ends were 0 bases for V and 1 base for J; bases not matched to a gene: 3. Germline assignment: CDR1 SGDLS and CDR2 YYNGEE. The CDR3 runs to 16 residues. The CDR3 is CASSVAAGGNTGELFF. The CDR3 DNA follows: TGTGCCAGCAGCGTAGCTGCAGGGGGGAACACCGGGGAGCTGTTTTTT.

Of note for this clonotype: This may be a read error: a much more frequent sequence differs by one nucleotide. This chain links TRBV6-5 with TRBJ2-7; 9 bases line up with TRBD2. J gave up 7 bases and V 8 bases, and 18 bases lay outside the gene matches. In germline, CDR1 is MNHEY, CDR2 SVGAGI. This CDR3 has 16 residues. CDR3 in amino acids: CASGSPHGGGAGEQYF. The DNA of the CDR3 is TGTGCCAGCGGTTCTCCCCATGGCGGGGGGGCCGGGGAGCAGTACTTC.

This clonotype was counted many times. This chain links TRBV5-4 with TRBJ1-6, with D unresolved. Trimming removed 4 bases at V and 8 bases at J, with 10 bases between. The CDR3 runs 13 residues. The germline V gene has CDR1 SGHNT and CDR2 YYREEE (reference sequence). DNA of the CDR3: TGTGCCAGCAGCCAGGTTGCAGATTCACCCCTCCACTTT. Residues: CASSQVADSPLHF. The whole variable domain, remainder taken from reference TRBV5-4 and TRBJ1-6, is ETGVTQSPTHLIKTRGQQVTLRCSSQSGHNTVSWYQQALGQGPQFIFQYYREEENGRGNFPPRFSGLQFPNYSSELNVNALELDDSALYLCASSQVADSPLHFGNGTRLTVT.

This chain connects TRBV20-1 to TRBJ2-7, with D perhaps assigned TRBD1 or TRBD2 (7 bases each). The V end was cut by 5 bases, the J end by 2 bases, with 16 bases between. The CDR3 has 14 residues. Looked up from germline, CDR1 is DFQATT and CDR2 is SNEGSKA (reference sequence). The CDR3 loop is CSAATGRGPYEQYF. The CDR3 coding sequence is TGCAGTGCTGCGACAGGGAGGGGGCCCTACGAGCAGTACTTC.

There are many counts of this clonotype. This chain connects TRBV12-3 or TRBV12-4 to TRBJ1-5, with TRBD1 identical over 8 bases. The trim removed 5 bases at V and 2 bases at J, leaving 8 bases unmatched. The CDR3 has 16 residues. The CDR3 spells CASSPRRGQGNQPQHF. The CDR3 DNA reads as TGTGCCAGCAGTCCTCGGAGGGGACAGGGCAATCAGCCCCAGCATTTT.